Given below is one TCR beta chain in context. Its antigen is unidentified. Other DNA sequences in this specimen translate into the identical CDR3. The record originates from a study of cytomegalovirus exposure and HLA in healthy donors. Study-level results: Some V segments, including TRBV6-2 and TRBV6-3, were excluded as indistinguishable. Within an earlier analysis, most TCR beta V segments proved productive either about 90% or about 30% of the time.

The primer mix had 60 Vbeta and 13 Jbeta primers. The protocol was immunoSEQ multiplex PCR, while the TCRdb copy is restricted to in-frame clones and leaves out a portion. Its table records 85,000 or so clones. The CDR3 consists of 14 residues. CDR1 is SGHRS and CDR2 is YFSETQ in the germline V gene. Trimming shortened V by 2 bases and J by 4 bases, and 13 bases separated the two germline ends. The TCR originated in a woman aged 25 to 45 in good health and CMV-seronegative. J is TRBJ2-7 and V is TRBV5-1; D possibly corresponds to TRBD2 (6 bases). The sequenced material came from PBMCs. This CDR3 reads CASSFAGTQYEQYF. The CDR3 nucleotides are TGCGCCAGCAGCTTCGCAGGGACTCAGTACGAGCAGTACTTC.